This section outlines one TCR beta chain sequence together with its context. Its target is unknown. Both 60 Vbeta primers and 13 Jbeta primers went into the PCR. Here immunoSEQ multiplex PCR was the method, and the copy in TCRdb shows in-frame clones only, minus some. The table has over 110,000 clones, more than 75% seen once. This specimen comes from a study of cytomegalovirus exposure and HLA in healthy donors. With 2 bases removed from V and 6 bases from J, the gap between germline ends came to 16 bases. Germline V gene data show CDR1 as MGHDK and CDR2 as SYGVNS. The CDR3 sequence is 15 residues long. Study-wide points: Equally common other TCR beta chains were less clonally expanded than HLA-associated ones, a later analysis found. After further analysis at a later stage, 16,951 TCR beta sequences were associated with HLA alleles at 0.05 false discovery rate.

At the time of sampling, donors were nominally healthy, though unrecorded immune exposures were likely. The receptor comes from a woman between 40 and 50 years old in good health and CMV-seropositive. The rearrangement links TRBV25-1 to TRBJ1-1, with a weak D call TRBD1 (5 bases). Sequencing was performed on PBMCs. In DNA, the CDR3 is TGTGCCAGCAGTGAAGTTTCGGACATCGGGCCTGAAGCTTTCTTT. Residues: CASSEVSDIGPEAFF.